The 21 T cell receptor beta chains listed next were all sequenced from one sample in a study of control samples from healthy donors and cancer patients. Clones were sequenced by immunoSEQ multiplex PCR, and TCRdb holds only the in-frame ones, with some missing. Among about 150,000 clones listed, over 90% were seen once. Sample: blood. These receptors came from a man between 45 and 60 years old in good health.

This clone has a handful of counts. The chain couples TRBV7-9 to TRBJ2-2; the match to TRBD2 covers 9 bases. The J segment lost 13 bases and the V segment lost 4 bases, leaving 7 bases of the junction unmatched. The CDR3 loop spans 13 amino acids. In germline, CDR1 is SEHNR, CDR2 FQNEAQ (reference sequence). CDR3 amino acids: CASSSASGIRLFF. CDR3 nucleotides: TGTGCCAGCAGCTCAGCTAGCGGGATAAGGCTGTTTTTT.

J is TRBJ2-6 and V is TRBV19; tentatively, D is TRBD1 (5 bases). The CDR3 consists of 16 residues. Per germline, CDR1 LNHDA and CDR2 SQIVND (reference sequence). Deletions cut 1 base from V and 0 bases from J, with 7 bases between. CDR3 loop: CASSIGTSSGANVLTF. The CDR3 nucleotides read TGTGCCAGTAGTATAGGGACATCCTCTGGGGCCAACGTCCTGACTTTC.

The rearrangement uses TRBV18 and TRBJ2-3; D not resolved. V lost 0 bases to trimming and J lost 10 bases, with 14 bases between them. Germline assignment: CDR1 KGHSH and CDR2 LQKENI. The CDR3 length is 14 residues. The CDR3 reads CASSPPHTLTAQYF. CDR3 nucleotides: TGTGCCAGCTCACCACCACACACCCTAACCGCGCAGTATTTT.

This rearrangement joins TRBV4-1 to TRBJ2-4; D unclear. The CDR3 runs 19 residues. In germline, CDR1 is MGHRA, CDR2 YSYEKL. V lost 5 bases and J lost 0, with 23 bases in between. The CDR3 bases are TGCGCCAGCAGCACCTACTTGGTCACACGGCTACTAGCCAAAAACATTCAGTACTTC. It codes for CASSTYLVTRLLAKNIQYF.

This chain uses TRBV10-2 with TRBJ1-5, with 8 nucleotides matching TRBD1. Germline assignment: CDR1 WSHSY and CDR2 SAAADI. V shed 6 bases and J 2 bases; nucleotides not matched to a gene: 6. The CDR3 is 15 residues long. Here the CDR3 reads CASRQTGEGNQPQHF. CDR3 bases: TGCGCCAGCAGACAGACAGGGGAGGGCAATCAGCCCCAGCATTTT.

The rearrangement links TRBV7-9 to TRBJ2-7, with TRBD2 matching 8 bases. Germline lookup yields CDR1 SEHNR and CDR2 FQNEAQ (reference sequence). This CDR3 comprises 14 residues. V shed 8 bases and J 3 bases; nucleotides not matched to a gene: 9. The CDR3 DNA sequence: TGTGCCAGCGGCCGGACTAGCAAGATCTACGAGCAGTACTTC. Translating gives CASGRTSKIYEQYF. Looking up the rest from reference TRBV7-9 and TRBJ2-7 gives the full variable domain: DTGVSQNPRHKITKRGQNVTFRCDPISEHNRLYWYRQTLGQGPEFLTYFQNEAQLEKSRLLSDRFSAERPKGSFSTLEIQRTEQGDSAMYLCASGRTSKIYEQYFGPGTRLTVT.

This rearrangement joins TRBV19 to TRBJ1-4, with 7 nucleotides matching TRBD1. The CDR3 is made up of 18 amino acids. Per germline, CDR1 LNHDA and CDR2 SQIVND (reference sequence). Trimming cost V 9 bases and J 0 bases; bases outside gene matches: 16. The CDR3 is CASRPRDSHYSTNEKLFF. The CDR3 region has the DNA TGTGCCAGCCGACCCCGGGACAGCCACTATTCAACTAATGAAAAACTGTTTTTT.

The chain couples TRBV10-3 to TRBJ1-6; the D is unclear. Germline V lookup: CDR1 ENHRY, CDR2 SYGVKD. V was cut by 2 bases and J by 6 bases, with 5 bases left in between. The CDR3 runs 13 residues. The CDR3 DNA follows: TGTGCCATCAGTGAGGGACCTAATTCACCCCTCCACTTT. As protein: CAISEGPNSPLHF.

This rearrangement joins TRBV15 to TRBJ1-5; 12 positions match TRBD1. With V trimmed by 3 bases and J by 2 bases, 8 bases remained unmatched. CDR1 is LNHNV, CDR2 YYDKDF, per germline (reference sequence). The CDR3 is 18 residues long. The CDR3 region is CATSRTGTGGWGNQPQHF. The CDR3 DNA sequence: TGTGCCACCAGCAGGACCGGGACAGGGGGCTGGGGCAATCAGCCCCAGCATTTT. Filled out from reference TRBV15 and TRBJ1-5, the complete variable domain reads DAMVIQNPRYQVTQFGKPVTLSCSQTLNHNVMYWYQQKSSQAPKLLFHYYDKDFNNEADTPDNFQSRRPNTSFCFLDIRSPGLGDTAMYLCATSRTGTGGWGNQPQHFGDGTRLSIL.

The rearrangement links TRBV3-1 (or the pseudogene TRBV3-2) to TRBJ2-7; D uncertain. CDR3 length: 12 amino acids. Germline CDR1 LGHDT, CDR2 YNNKEL (reference sequence). Trimming left V 1 base short and J 5 bases short, with 6 bases between. The CDR3 reads CASSQATHEQYF. CDR3 nucleotide sequence: TGTGCCAGCAGCCAAGCGACCCACGAGCAGTACTTC.

The chain uses TRBV7-8 and TRBJ2-1; 11 bases align to TRBD2. V was pared by 6 bases and J by 8 bases, with 12 bases of the junction left unmatched. The CDR3 length is 16 residues. Germline lookup yields CDR1 SGHVS and CDR2 FQNEAQ. The CDR3 DNA is TGTGCCAGCAGGCGAACCCTGACTAGCGGGATCGATGAGCAGTTCTTC. This translates into CASRRTLTSGIDEQFF. Full variable domain (missing parts from reference TRBV7-8 and TRBJ2-1): GAGVSQSPRYKVAKRGQDVALRCDPISGHVSLFWYQQALGQGPEFLTYFQNEAQLDKSGLPSDRFFAERPEGSVSTLKIQRTQQEDSAVYLCASRRTLTSGIDEQFFGPGTRLTVL.

This clone appeared a single time. CDR3 loop: CASSSGTGGDQPQHF. CDR3 nucleotide sequence: TGTGCCAGCAGTTCCGGGACAGGGGGCGATCAGCCCCAGCATTTT. This chain joins TRBV27 and TRBJ1-5, with 12 bases fitting TRBD1. V dropped 4 bases and J dropped 5; count of bases not matched to a gene: 3. The CDR3 totals 15 residues. The germline gives CDR1 MNHEY, CDR2 SMNVEV (reference sequence).

The chain joins TRBV27 to TRBJ2-1, with 10 bases that match TRBD1. J lost 9 bases, V lost 4 bases, and 9 bases had no gene match. Germline V gives CDR1 MNHEY, CDR2 SMNVEV (reference sequence). This CDR3 has 15 amino acids. This CDR3 reads CASSSTGTGAGEQFF. DNA of the CDR3: TGTGCCAGCAGTTCCACCGGGACAGGGGCCGGTGAGCAGTTCTTC.

The chain's CDR3 is CASSYSRGYGYTF. DNA of the CDR3: TGTGCCAGCAGTTACTCAAGAGGCTATGGCTACACCTTC. This chain joins TRBV6-5 and TRBJ1-2; D not certain. V was cut by 0 bases and J by 4 bases, with 6 bases left in between. CDR3 size: 13 residues. Germline CDR1 reads MNHEY; CDR2 reads SVGAGI.

The rearrangement uses TRBV19 and TRBJ1-5; D not certain. In germline, CDR1 is LNHDA, CDR2 SQIVND (reference sequence). V lost 5 bases and J 1 base, leaving 9 bases between the germline ends. The CDR3 runs to 14 residues. CDR3 DNA sequence: TGTGCCAGTAGTTTTCGGGAAAGCAATCAGCCCCAGCATTTT. Translating gives CASSFRESNQPQHF.

The chain links TRBV11-2 to TRBJ2-7; D assignment may be TRBD1 or TRBD2 (5 bases each). Trimming took 1 base from V and 4 from J, leaving 14 bases between them. The CDR3 covers 15 residues. Germline V gene lookup returns CDR1 SGHAT and CDR2 FQNNGV. CDR3 residues: CASSLVDGTGYEQYF. CDR3 DNA: TGTGCCAGCAGCTTAGTCGACGGGACCGGATACGAGCAGTACTTC.

To note about this clone: This CDR3 is also generated by other DNA sequences in the sample. The rearrangement uses TRBV6-5 and TRBJ2-7; D perhaps matches TRBD2 (5 bases). V lost 0 bases to trimming and J lost 3 bases, with 9 bases between them. The CDR3 loop spans 14 amino acids. Germline lookup yields CDR1 MNHEY and CDR2 SVGAGI. The CDR3 sequence: CASSYSRTGYEQYF. The CDR3 coding sequence is TGTGCCAGCAGTTACTCTCGGACTGGCTACGAGCAGTACTTC.

DNA for the CDR3: TGCGCCAGCAGGGTCGGGGCCCCGAGCGGGGAGCTGTTTTTT. The encoded protein is CASRVGAPSGELFF. The genes are TRBV4-1 and TRBJ2-2; D is possibly TRBD1 or TRBD2 (5 bases each). V was trimmed by 6 bases and J by 7 bases, leaving 15 bases between them. This CDR3 is built from 14 residues. Per germline, CDR1 MGHRA and CDR2 YSYEKL.

The chain links TRBV27 to TRBJ1-2; D remains unclear. The V and J ends lost 0 bases and 6 bases respectively, with 8 bases between them. This CDR3 region has 13 residues. Looked up from germline, CDR1 is MNHEY and CDR2 is SMNVEV (reference sequence). Here the CDR3 reads CASSLSGFHGYTF. The CDR3 DNA follows: TGTGCCAGCAGTTTATCAGGGTTCCATGGCTACACCTTC.

This chain uses TRBV12-3 or TRBV12-4 with TRBJ2-7, with D unresolved. The V end lost 3 bases, the J end lost 0 bases, and 6 bases lay between the germline ends. The CDR3 is 13 amino acids. CDR3 protein: CASSFTVSYEQYF. CDR3 nucleotide sequence: TGTGCCAGCAGTTTTACAGTCTCCTACGAGCAGTACTTC.

The chain joins TRBV11-3 to TRBJ2-3; 11 bases map to TRBD1. The ends lost 1 base at V and 0 bases at J; junction bases unmatched: 9. The germline gives CDR1 SGHNT, CDR2 YENEEA. The CDR3 totals 19 residues. Here the CDR3 reads CASSLGTGTGGFSTDTQYF. The CDR3 nucleotides read TGTGCCAGCAGCTTAGGAACCGGGACAGGGGGTTTCAGCACAGATACGCAGTATTTT.